One T cell receptor beta chain is described in this entry. The antigen is undetermined. The sample belongs to a study of cytomegalovirus exposure and HLA in healthy donors. The PCR contained 60 Vbeta and 13 Jbeta primers. Sequencing was performed with immunoSEQ multiplex PCR; in TCRdb, only in-frame clones are kept and a portion is missing. The table shows 150,000 or so clones, with 65% to 85% occurring only once. The CDR3 sequence is 19 residues long. The V gene end was trimmed by 0 bases and the J gene end by 0 bases; junction bases not matched to a gene: 11. CDR1 is SGHDN, CDR2 FVKESK, per germline. General study points: Most subjects had HLA-A and HLA-B alleles reportedly predicted accurately by TCR beta sequences.

The sequenced material came from PBMCs. This TCR was sampled from a woman aged 40 to 50 in good health and CMV-seropositive. The chain carries TRBV14 and TRBJ2-1; 7 bases agree with TRBD2. The CDR3 is CASSQDSLWREFSYNEQFF. CDR3 in DNA: TGTGCCAGCAGCCAAGATTCCCTTTGGCGGGAGTTCTCCTACAATGAGCAGTTCTTC.